The clone carrying this T cell receptor beta chain was counted only a few times. Its specificity is unknown. TCRdb re-derived calls from the 5' RACE reads in MiXCR, one entry per CDR3 protein. The repertoire includes roughly 80,000 distinct CDR3 sequences, around 14% of them detected once, and about 31% sits in the top ten. This CDR3 has 14 amino acids. Per germline, CDR1 SGDLS and CDR2 YYNGEE. The V end was cut by 0 bases, the J end by 6 bases, with 11 bases between. The sample originates from a study of T-cell memory formation after mild COVID-19. Study-wide background: Largely, the TCR clusters proved donor specific.

Findings and limits, study-wide: Contracting clones from day 15 to 85 had balanced CD4/CD8; later expanders favoured CD4+. Contracting CD4+ clones were located mainly in CM and EM, and CD8+ clones in EMRA. Among clones peaking at day 37 in the second wave, SARS-CoV-2 specificity remained unconfirmed.

The rearrangement links TRBV9 to TRBJ2-3; possibly TRBD2 for D (5 bases). Sequenced input: PBMCs or a T cell subset sorted from them (not recorded which). The source of this sequence is an adult woman who had mild COVID-19 (a few samples of this study predate the infection). Cell type and time point are not known. CDR3 residues: CASSVADGEDTQYF. As DNA, the CDR3 is TGTGCCAGCAGCGTAGCGGATGGGGAGGATACGCAGTATTTT. The whole variable domain, remainder taken from reference TRBV9 and TRBJ2-3, is DSGVTQTPKHLITATGQRVTLRCSPRSGDLSVYWYQQSLDQGLQFLIQYYNGEERAKGNILERFSAQQFPDLHSELNLSSLELGDSALYFCASSVADGEDTQYFGPGTRLTVL.